This TCR beta chain is drawn from a study of blood T cell repertoires in COVID-19. Study background: The analysed material was cDNA or gDNA that came from T cells, B-cell-depleted T cells, or PBMCs.

There are a few counts of this clone. Produced via immunoSEQ multiplex PCR; TCRdb's table is partial and in-frame only. The data show about 70,000 clones, more than 80% seen once. This sequence was found in a woman in her 70s with acute or convalescent COVID-19. The sequenced sample consisted of peripheral blood.

In DNA form, the CDR3 reads TGCGCCAGCCTGGGGCGGGGGCGAAGCACCGGGGAGCTGTTTTTT. It specifies CASLGRGRSTGELFF. V is TRBV10-2 and J is TRBJ2-2, with D maybe TRBD2 (7 bases). Germline CDR1 and CDR2: WSHSY and SAAADI. This CDR3 is 15 amino acids long. Trimming shortened V by 8 bases and J by 4 bases, and 17 bases separated the two germline ends.